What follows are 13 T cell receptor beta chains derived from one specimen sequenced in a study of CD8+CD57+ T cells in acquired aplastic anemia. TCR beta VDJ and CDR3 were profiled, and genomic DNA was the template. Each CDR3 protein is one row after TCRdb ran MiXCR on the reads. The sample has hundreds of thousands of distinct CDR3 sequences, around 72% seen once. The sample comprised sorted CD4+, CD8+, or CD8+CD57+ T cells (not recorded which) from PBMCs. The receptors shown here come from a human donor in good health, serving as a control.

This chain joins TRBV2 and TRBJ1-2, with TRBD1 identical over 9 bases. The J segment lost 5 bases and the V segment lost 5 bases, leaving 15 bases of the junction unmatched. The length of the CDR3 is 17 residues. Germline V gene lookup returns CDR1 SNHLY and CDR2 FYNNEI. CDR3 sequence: CASSPPGQGQGLYGYTF. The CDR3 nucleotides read TGTGCCAGCAGTCCACCGGGACAGGGTCAGGGTCTATATGGCTACACCTTC.

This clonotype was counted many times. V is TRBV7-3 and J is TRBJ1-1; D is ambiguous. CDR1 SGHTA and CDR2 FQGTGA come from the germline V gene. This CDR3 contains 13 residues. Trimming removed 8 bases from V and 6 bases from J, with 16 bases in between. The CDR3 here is CASSRRREAEAFF. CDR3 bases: TGTGCCAGCTCGAGGCGTCGTGAGGCTGAAGCTTTCTTT.

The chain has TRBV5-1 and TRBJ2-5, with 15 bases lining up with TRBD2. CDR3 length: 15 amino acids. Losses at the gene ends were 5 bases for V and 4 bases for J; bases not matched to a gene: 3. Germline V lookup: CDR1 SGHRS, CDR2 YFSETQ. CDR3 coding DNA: TGCGCCAGCAGAGGGACTAGCGGGGGGTCAGAGACCCAGTACTTC. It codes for CASRGTSGGSETQYF.

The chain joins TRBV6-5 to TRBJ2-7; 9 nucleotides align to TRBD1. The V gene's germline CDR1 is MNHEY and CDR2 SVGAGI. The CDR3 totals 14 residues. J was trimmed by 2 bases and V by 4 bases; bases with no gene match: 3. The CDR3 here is CASSSWTGAYEQYF. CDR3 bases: TGTGCCAGCAGTTCCTGGACAGGGGCCTACGAGCAGTACTTC.

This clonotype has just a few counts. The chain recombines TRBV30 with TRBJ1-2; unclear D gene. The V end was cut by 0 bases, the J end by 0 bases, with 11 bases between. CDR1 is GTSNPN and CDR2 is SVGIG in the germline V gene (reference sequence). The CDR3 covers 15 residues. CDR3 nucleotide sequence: TGTGCCTGGAGTGTCGGCCGGCGATCTAACTATGGCTACACCTTC. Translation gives CAWSVGRRSNYGYTF.

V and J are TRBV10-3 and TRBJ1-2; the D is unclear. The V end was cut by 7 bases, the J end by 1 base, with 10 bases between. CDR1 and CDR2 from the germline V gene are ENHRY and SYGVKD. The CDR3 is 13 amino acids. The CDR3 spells CAIKGNSNYGYTF. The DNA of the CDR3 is TGTGCCATCAAGGGTAACAGTAACTATGGCTACACCTTC.

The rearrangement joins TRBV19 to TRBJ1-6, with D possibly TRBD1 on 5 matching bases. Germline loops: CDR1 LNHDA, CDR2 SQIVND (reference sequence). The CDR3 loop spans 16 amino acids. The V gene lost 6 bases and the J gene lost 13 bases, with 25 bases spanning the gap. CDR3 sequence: CASSENQGYHNQPLHF. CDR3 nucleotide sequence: TGTGCCAGTAGCGAGAACCAGGGATATCACAATCAGCCCCTCCACTTT.

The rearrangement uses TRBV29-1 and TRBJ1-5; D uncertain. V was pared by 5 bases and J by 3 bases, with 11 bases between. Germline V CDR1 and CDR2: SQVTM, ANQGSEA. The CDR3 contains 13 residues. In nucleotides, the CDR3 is TGCAGCGTTCGACACTCTCACAATCAGCCCCAGCATTTT. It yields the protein CSVRHSHNQPQHF.

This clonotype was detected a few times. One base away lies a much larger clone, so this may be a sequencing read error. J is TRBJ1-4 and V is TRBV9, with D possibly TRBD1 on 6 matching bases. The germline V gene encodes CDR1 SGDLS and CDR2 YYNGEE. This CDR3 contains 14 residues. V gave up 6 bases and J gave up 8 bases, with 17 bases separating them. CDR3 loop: CASNQVGAGEKLFF. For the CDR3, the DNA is TGTGCCAGCAACCAGGTGGGGGCGGGAGAAAAACTGTTTTTT.

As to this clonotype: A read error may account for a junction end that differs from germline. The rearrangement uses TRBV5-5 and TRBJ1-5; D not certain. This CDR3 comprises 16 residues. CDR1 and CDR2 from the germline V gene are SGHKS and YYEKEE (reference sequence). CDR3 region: CATSRRPYLRDQMQHF. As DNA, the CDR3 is TGTGCCACCAGCAGACGTCCGTACCTCCGCGATCAGATGCAGCATTTT.

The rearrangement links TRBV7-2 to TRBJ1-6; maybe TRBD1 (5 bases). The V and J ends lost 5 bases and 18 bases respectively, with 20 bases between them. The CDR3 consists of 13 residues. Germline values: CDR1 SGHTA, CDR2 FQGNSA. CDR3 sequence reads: CASSVGERTPTHF. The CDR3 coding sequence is TGTGCCAGCAGCGTAGGAGAGAGGACACCCACCCACTTT. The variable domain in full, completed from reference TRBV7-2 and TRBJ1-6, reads GAGVSQSPSNKVTEKGKDVELRCDPISGHTALYWYRQSLGQGLEFLIYFQGNSAPDKSGLPSDRFSAERTGGSVSTLTIQRTQQEDSAVYLCASSVGERTPTHFGNGTRLTVT.

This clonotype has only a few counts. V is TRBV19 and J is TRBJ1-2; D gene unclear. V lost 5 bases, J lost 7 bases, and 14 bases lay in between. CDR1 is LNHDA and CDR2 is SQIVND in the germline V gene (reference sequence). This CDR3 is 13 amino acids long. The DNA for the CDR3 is TGTGCCAGTAGTCTCCCCGGGGTGGGTGGCTACACCTTC. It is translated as CASSLPGVGGYTF.

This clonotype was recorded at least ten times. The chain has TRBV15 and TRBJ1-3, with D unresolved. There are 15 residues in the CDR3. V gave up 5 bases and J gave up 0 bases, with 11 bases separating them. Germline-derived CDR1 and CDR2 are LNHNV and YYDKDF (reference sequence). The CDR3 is CATSPLGYSGNTIYF. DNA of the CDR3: TGTGCCACCAGCCCCCTGGGGTACTCTGGAAACACCATATATTTT. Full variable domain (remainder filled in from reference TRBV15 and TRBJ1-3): DAMVIQNPRYQVTQFGKPVTLSCSQTLNHNVMYWYQQKSSQAPKLLFHYYDKDFNNEADTPDNFQSRRPNTSFCFLDIRSPGLGDTAMYLCATSPLGYSGNTIYFGEGSWLTVV.